These 32 T cell receptor beta chains came from one sample sequenced in a study of cytomegalovirus exposure and HLA in healthy donors. Both 60 Vbeta primers and 13 Jbeta primers went into the PCR. Only in-frame clones appear in the TCRdb table, and some are missing; sequencing was by immunoSEQ multiplex PCR. Among some 57,000 clones listed, less than 70% were seen once. Sequenced input: PBMCs. These receptors were collected from a human donor in good health.

The chain employs TRBV7-6 and TRBJ2-7; tentative D call: TRBD2 (5 bases). The germline V gene has CDR1 SGHVS and CDR2 FNYEAQ. V gave up 5 bases and J gave up 2 bases, with 16 bases separating them. The CDR3 loop spans 15 amino acids. For the CDR3, the DNA is TGTGCCAGCAGCCCCACGGTGGGAGTCGCCTACGAGCAGTACTTC. It codes for CASSPTVGVAYEQYF.

J is TRBJ2-1 and V is TRBV10-2; TRBD2 agrees at 14 bases. The CDR3 is 16 amino acids. V gave up 3 bases and J gave up 6 bases; unmatched junction bases: 4. Germline CDR1 reads WSHSY; CDR2 reads SAAADI. CDR3 nucleotides: TGCGCCAGCAGTGAAATGGGACTAGCGGGGGCCAATGAGCAGTTCTTC. Translating it yields CASSEMGLAGANEQFF.

The V and J genes are TRBV18 and TRBJ2-7, with 7 nucleotides matching TRBD1. Looked up from germline, CDR1 is KGHSH and CDR2 is LQKENI. This CDR3 region has 13 residues. With V trimmed by 4 bases and J by 2 bases, 2 bases remained unmatched. CDR3 sequence (DNA): TGTGCCAGCTCACACGGACAGGCCTACGAGCAGTACTTC. It encodes CASSHGQAYEQYF.

CDR3 nucleotides: TGTGCCAGCAGCCGGGACAGCAACTATGGCTACACCTTC. The encoded protein is CASSRDSNYGYTF. V usage is TRBV5-8 and J usage is TRBJ1-2, with TRBD1 matching over 7 bases. The germline CDR1 and CDR2 sequences are SGHTS and YDEGEE. J was trimmed by 2 bases and V by 4 bases; bases with no gene match: 2. CDR3 length: 13 residues.

Only a few counts were recorded for this clone. The genes are TRBV27 and TRBJ2-2, with 7 bases matching TRBD2. The germline CDR1 and CDR2 sequences are MNHEY and SMNVEV (reference sequence). The length of the CDR3 is 15 residues. J was trimmed by 4 bases and V by 5 bases; bases with no gene match: 7. DNA for the CDR3: TGTGCCAGCAGTCTAATGGGGGGGAGCACCGGGGAGCTGTTTTTT. Residues: CASSLMGGSTGELFF.

The J gene is TRBJ1-4, the V gene TRBV6-6; the match to TRBD1 covers 9 bases. This CDR3 contains 15 residues. Trimming removed 8 bases from V and 6 bases from J; junction bases left unmatched: 10. The germline V gene encodes CDR1 MNHNY and CDR2 SVGAGI (reference sequence). The CDR3 DNA is TGTGCCAGCCTACTCGCCGGGACAGGGTATGAAAAACTGTTTTTT. It is translated as CASLLAGTGYEKLFF.

This clone appeared a single time. The genes are TRBV6-6 and TRBJ1-1; TRBD1 is a possible D gene (5 bases). The V end lost 7 bases, the J end lost 0 bases, and 9 bases lay between the germline ends. The CDR3 is 13 amino acids. Germline V gene lookup returns CDR1 MNHNY and CDR2 SVGAGI (reference sequence). The chain's CDR3 is CASIRAVNTEAFF. Here the CDR3 DNA reads TGTGCCAGCATCAGGGCAGTGAACACTGAAGCTTTCTTT.

The rearrangement links TRBV4-3 to TRBJ2-5, with D perhaps TRBD1 (6 bases). The CDR3 runs 13 residues. Looked up from germline, CDR1 is LGHNA and CDR2 is YSLEER. V was trimmed by 0 bases and J by 7 bases, leaving 9 bases between them. The CDR3: CASSQDTGRTQYF. The DNA of the CDR3 is TGCGCCAGCAGCCAAGATACAGGGAGGACCCAGTACTTC.

This clone was detected a few times. CDR3 loop: CASSLGHFDEQYF. CDR3 DNA sequence: TGTGCCAGCAGCTTAGGGCATTTCGACGAGCAGTACTTC. The chain combines TRBV7-8 with TRBJ2-7, with D hard to call. Germline V gives CDR1 SGHVS, CDR2 FQNEAQ. The V end lost 1 base, the J end lost 5 bases, and 9 bases lay between the germline ends. The CDR3 is made up of 13 amino acids.

This clone was picked up a small number of times. CDR3 loop: CASRADRVHSPLHF. CDR3 sequence (DNA): TGTGCCAGCAGGGCGGACAGGGTACACTCACCCCTCCACTTT. The rearrangement uses TRBV21-1 and TRBJ1-6; no DNA check was done on the table's D call, TRBD1. TRBV21-1 is marked as a pseudogene. The CDR3 is 14 amino acids.

The chain is built from TRBV7-2 and TRBJ1-5; TRBD1 matches at 9 bases. CDR1 is SGHTA and CDR2 is FQGNSA in the germline V gene. The CDR3 loop spans 15 amino acids. V was clipped by 6 bases and J by 9 bases; unmatched bases: 12. CDR3 sequence: CASRPGGQGFSPQHF. The CDR3 nucleotides are TGTGCCAGCAGACCAGGTGGACAGGGGTTCTCGCCCCAGCATTTT.

The chain couples TRBV5-4 to TRBJ1-3; D is uncertain. V lost 7 bases and J lost 2, with 13 bases in between. This CDR3 contains 14 residues. CDR1 and CDR2 (germline): SGHNT, YYREEE (reference sequence). In DNA, the CDR3 is TGTGCCAGCGGCCTGTGGGCAGCTGGAAACACCATATATTTT. Protein sequence: CASGLWAAGNTIYF.

The chain joins TRBV5-1 to TRBJ1-5; maybe TRBD1 (5 bases). V was cut by 0 bases and J by 1 base, with 11 bases left in between. The germline CDR1 and CDR2 sequences are SGHRS and YFSETQ. The CDR3 spans 16 residues. CDR3 protein: CASSLGWGGSNQPQHF. DNA of the CDR3: TGCGCCAGCAGCTTGGGTTGGGGGGGGAGCAATCAGCCCCAGCATTTT.

The gene calls are TRBV6-5 and TRBJ1-1; D is ambiguous. The CDR3 is 14 amino acids. The V and J ends lost 4 bases and 1 base respectively, with 10 bases between them. The V gene's germline CDR1 is MNHEY and CDR2 SVGAGI. The CDR3 protein is CASSSFYRNTEAFF. CDR3 DNA: TGTGCCAGCAGTTCCTTCTATCGGAACACTGAAGCTTTCTTT.

The V and J genes are TRBV5-1 and TRBJ2-3, with D hard to call. The length of the CDR3 is 15 residues. Trimming cost V 5 bases and J 0 bases, with 13 bases left between them. Germline CDR1 and CDR2: SGHRS and YFSETQ. The CDR3 sequence is CASRPGVSSTDTQYF. The CDR3 region has the DNA TGCGCCAGCAGACCCGGTGTTTCTAGCACAGATACGCAGTATTTT.

This chain uses TRBV4-1 with TRBJ1-2; the match to TRBD1 covers 8 bases. Germline values: CDR1 MGHRA, CDR2 YSYEKL. The CDR3 spans 15 residues. V was pared by 0 bases and J by 4 bases, with 4 bases of the junction left unmatched. The DNA of the CDR3 is TGCGCCAGCAGCCAAGAGTGGACAGGGTTCTATGGCTACACCTTC. Translation: CASSQEWTGFYGYTF.

Details on this clone: One end of the junction is discordant with germline, which a read error may explain. The V call is TRBV7-2, the J call TRBJ2-5; 8 nucleotides line up with TRBD1. Looked up from germline, CDR1 is SGHTA and CDR2 is FQGNSA. The CDR3 loop spans 12 amino acids. Here the CDR3 DNA reads TGTGCCAGCAGCTTAGATGGACAGGGACAAGACTTC. Translation: CASSLDGQGQDF.

The chain links TRBV30 to TRBJ1-2, with D maybe TRBD1 (6 bases). Germline V gene data show CDR1 as GTSNPN and CDR2 as SVGIG (reference sequence). CDR3 length equals 13 residues. Trimming left V 8 bases short and J 3 bases short, with 16 bases between. CDR3 in amino acids: CAGGGRADYGYTF. The DNA of the CDR3 is TGTGCCGGAGGGGGGAGGGCGGACTATGGCTACACCTTC. Together with reference TRBV30 and TRBJ1-2, the CDR3 gives the full variable domain: SQTIHQWPATLVQPVGSPLSLECTVEGTSNPNLYWYRQAAGRGLQLLFYSVGIGQISSEVPQNLSASRPQDRQFILSSKKLLLSDSGFYLCAGGGRADYGYTFGSGTRLTVV.

The J gene is TRBJ2-1, the V gene TRBV7-9, with 7 bases lining up with TRBD2. CDR1 is SEHNR and CDR2 is FQNEAQ in the germline V gene (reference sequence). V shed 6 bases and J 4 bases; nucleotides not matched to a gene: 15. The CDR3 is made up of 17 amino acids. CDR3: CASSNAWGGTRYNEQFF. DNA of the CDR3: TGTGCCAGCAGTAACGCCTGGGGGGGAACAAGGTACAATGAGCAGTTCTTC.

This chain links TRBV4-1 with TRBJ2-3; D not certain. The V gene lost 4 bases and the J gene lost 4 bases, with 12 bases spanning the gap. The CDR3 is made up of 14 amino acids. Germline lookup yields CDR1 MGHRA and CDR2 YSYEKL. The CDR3 spells CASSPVVGADTQYF. As DNA, the CDR3 is TGCGCCAGCAGCCCAGTAGTTGGAGCAGATACGCAGTATTTT.

The genes are TRBV5-1 and TRBJ2-2, with 11 bases lining up with TRBD2. The ends lost 7 bases at V and 1 base at J; junction bases unmatched: 6. Germline values: CDR1 SGHRS, CDR2 YFSETQ. The CDR3 covers 16 residues. The CDR3 loop reads CASGDLAGGNTGELFF. The DNA for the CDR3 is TGCGCCAGCGGAGATCTAGCGGGGGGGAACACCGGGGAGCTGTTTTTT. The full variable domain, in which reference TRBV5-1 and TRBJ2-2 provide the parts outside the CDR3, is KAGVTQTPRYLIKTRGQQVTLSCSPISGHRSVSWYQQTPGQGLQFLFEYFSETQRNKGNFPGRFSGRQFSNSRSEMNVSTLELGDSALYLCASGDLAGGNTGELFFGEGSRLTVL.

The chain is built from TRBV30 and TRBJ2-5; 12 bases fit TRBD2. V lost 2 bases to trimming and J lost 4 bases; unmatched junction nucleotides: 5. This CDR3 is built from 15 residues. CDR1 and CDR2 (germline): GTSNPN, SVGIG (reference sequence). CDR3 coding DNA: TGTGCCTGGAGTCCTAGCGGGGGGGCCGCAGAGACCCAGTACTTC. It encodes CAWSPSGGAAETQYF.

The V gene is TRBV7-2, the J gene TRBJ2-7; D is possibly TRBD2 (5 bases). Germline CDR1 reads SGHTA; CDR2 reads FQGNSA. Between the trimmed V and J ends, which lost 1 base and 4 bases, there was a span of 14 bases. The CDR3 has 15 amino acids. For the CDR3, the DNA is TGTGCCAGCAGCTTAGGGCTTCGAGGGCCGTACGAGCAGTACTTC. Translating gives CASSLGLRGPYEQYF.

Only a few counts were recorded for this clone. The V call is TRBV6-1, the J call TRBJ1-5, with D unresolved. V was clipped by 2 bases and J by 6 bases, with 11 bases between them. Germline lookup yields CDR1 MNHNS and CDR2 SASEGT. The CDR3 consists of 14 residues. The CDR3 bases are TGTGCCAGCAGTGAACGCGGGAAGACTCAGCCCCAGCATTTT. Translating it yields CASSERGKTQPQHF.

The chain has TRBV5-1 and TRBJ1-1, with TRBD1 identical over 8 bases. Germline assignment: CDR1 SGHRS and CDR2 YFSETQ. J lost 3 bases, V lost 4 bases, and 5 bases had no gene match. CDR3 length: 14 amino acids. CDR3 sequence (DNA): TGCGCCAGCAGCCAACAGGGGGGTTACACTGAAGCTTTCTTT. Its protein product is CASSQQGGYTEAFF.

The CDR3 here is CASSKNVQPEAFF. The CDR3 nucleotides are TGTGCCAGCAGCAAGAACGTACAGCCTGAAGCTTTCTTT. The rearrangement uses TRBV9 and TRBJ1-1, with D unresolved. This CDR3 is built from 13 residues. V shed 4 bases and J shed 6 bases, with 13 bases lying between them. The germline V gene has CDR1 SGDLS and CDR2 YYNGEE.

The chain employs TRBV9 and TRBJ2-5, with TRBD2 identical over 9 bases. The CDR3 length is 15 residues. Looked up from germline, CDR1 is SGDLS and CDR2 is YYNGEE. V gave up 0 bases and J gave up 5 bases; unmatched junction bases: 5. The DNA of the CDR3 is TGTGCCAGCAGCGTAGGGGCGGGGGGGCACGAGACCCAGTACTTC. Translation: CASSVGAGGHETQYF.

The chain couples TRBV6-1 to TRBJ1-5, with 8 bases aligning to TRBD1. Losses at the gene ends were 4 bases for V and 3 bases for J; bases not matched to a gene: 14. The CDR3 runs 18 residues. Germline V gives CDR1 MNHNS, CDR2 SASEGT. CDR3 residues: CASSVTTGAPSSNQPQHF. DNA for the CDR3: TGTGCCAGCAGTGTGACGACAGGGGCCCCGTCGTCCAATCAGCCCCAGCATTTT.

The rearrangement uses TRBV7-9 and TRBJ1-5; a weak D match, TRBD1 (5 bases). The CDR3 extends over 15 amino acids. Trimming stripped 9 bases from V and 0 bases from J, with 15 bases between. Germline loops: CDR1 SEHNR, CDR2 FQNEAQ (reference sequence). The CDR3 DNA sequence: TGTGCCAGTGCCGGGACTGGATATAGCAATCAGCCCCAGCATTTT. Translation gives CASAGTGYSNQPQHF.

This chain uses TRBV9 with TRBJ2-5; possibly TRBD2 for D (5 bases). The V gene's germline CDR1 is SGDLS and CDR2 YYNGEE. Trimming stripped 3 bases from V and 7 bases from J, with 10 bases between. This CDR3 has 12 residues. The CDR3 loop reads CASSALGRTQYF. The CDR3, as DNA: TGTGCCAGCAGCGCCCTGGGGAGGACCCAGTACTTC.

This clone was seen more than once but under ten times. The gene calls are TRBV2 and TRBJ2-3; TRBD2 matches at 10 bases. V lost 2 bases and J lost 5; bases outside the gene matches: 4. The germline V gene has CDR1 SNHLY and CDR2 FYNNEI. This CDR3 contains 15 residues. The CDR3: CASSELAGARDTQYF. The DNA for the CDR3 is TGTGCCAGCAGTGAACTAGCGGGGGCCCGAGATACGCAGTATTTT.

CDR3: CASSPRDRGADTGELFF. As DNA, the CDR3 is TGTGCCAGCAGCCCCCGTGACAGGGGAGCGGACACCGGGGAGCTGTTTTTT. The V call is TRBV7-8, the J call TRBJ2-2, with TRBD1 identical over 8 bases. Germline V gives CDR1 SGHVS, CDR2 FQNEAQ. CDR3 length: 17 residues. With V trimmed by 5 bases and J by 3 bases, 11 bases remained unmatched.